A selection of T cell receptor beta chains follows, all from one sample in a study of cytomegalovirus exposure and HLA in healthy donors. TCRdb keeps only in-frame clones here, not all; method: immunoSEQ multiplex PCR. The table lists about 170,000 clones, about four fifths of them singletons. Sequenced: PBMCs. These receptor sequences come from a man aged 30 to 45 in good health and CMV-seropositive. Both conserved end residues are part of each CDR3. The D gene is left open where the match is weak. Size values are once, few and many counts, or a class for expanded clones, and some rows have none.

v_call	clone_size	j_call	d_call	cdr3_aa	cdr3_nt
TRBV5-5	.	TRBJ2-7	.	CASSLQAPYEQYF	TGTGCCAGCAGCTTGCAGGCCCCCTACGAGCAGTACTTC
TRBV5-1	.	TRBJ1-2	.	CASSLEGQLGGYTF	TGCGCCAGCAGCTTGGAGGGACAATTGGGTGGCTACACCTTC
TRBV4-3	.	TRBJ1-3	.	CASSQEAGRSGNTIYF	TGCGCCAGCAGCCAAGAGGCAGGGCGCTCTGGAAACACCATATATTTT
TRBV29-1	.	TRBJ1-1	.	CSVYRKMNTEAFF	TGCAGCGTATACAGGAAAATGAACACTGAAGCTTTCTTT
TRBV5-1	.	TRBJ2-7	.	CASSLDLRTYEQYF	TGCGCCAGCAGCTTGGACTTACGAACCTACGAGCAGTACTTC
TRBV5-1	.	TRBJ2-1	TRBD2	CASSSTSGGAHEQFF	TGCGCCAGCAGCTCGACTAGCGGGGGGGCGCATGAGCAGTTCTTC
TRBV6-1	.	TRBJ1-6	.	CASGDRTYNSPLHF	TGTGCCAGCGGAGACAGGACATATAATTCACCCCTCCACTTT
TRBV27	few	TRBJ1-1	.	CASSFQFRQGGIFTEAFF	TGTGCCAGCAGTTTCCAGTTCAGGCAGGGAGGAATATTTACTGAAGCTTTCTTT
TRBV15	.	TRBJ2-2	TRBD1	CATSRDVQGTGELFF	TGTGCCACCAGCAGAGATGTACAGGGGACCGGGGAGCTGTTTTTT
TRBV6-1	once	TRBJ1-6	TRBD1	CASSETGGFSYNSPLHF	TGTGCCAGCAGTGAAACAGGGGGCTTCTCCTATAATTCACCCCTCCACTTT
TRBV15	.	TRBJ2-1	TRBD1	CATSRGQGTYNEQFF	TGTGCCACCAGCAGAGGACAGGGAACTTACAATGAGCAGTTCTTC
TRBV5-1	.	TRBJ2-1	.	CASSLQGGGVYNEQFF	TGCGCCAGCAGCTTGCAGGGCGGCGGGGTCTACAATGAGCAGTTCTTC
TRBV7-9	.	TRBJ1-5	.	CASSLSGQGNQPQHF	TGTGCCAGCAGCTTATCCGGGCAGGGGAATCAGCCCCAGCATTTT
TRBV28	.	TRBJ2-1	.	CASMSPGLNWQFF	TGTGCCAGCATGTCCCCTGGCCTCAATTGGCAGTTCTTC
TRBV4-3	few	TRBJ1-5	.	CASSQEVTGDQPQHF	TGCGCCAGCAGCCAAGAAGTCACAGGTGATCAGCCCCAGCATTTT
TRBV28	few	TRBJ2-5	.	CASNPIGVETQYF	TGTGCCAGCAACCCCATCGGGGTAGAGACCCAGTACTTC
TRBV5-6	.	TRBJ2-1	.	CASSATGVEQFF	TGTGCCAGCAGCGCCACGGGGGTTGAGCAGTTCTTC
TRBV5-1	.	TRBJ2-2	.	CASGPGENTGELFF	TGCGCCAGTGGCCCGGGGGAAAACACCGGGGAGCTGTTTTTT
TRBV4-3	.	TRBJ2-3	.	CASSQDGPSASGTDTQYF	TGCGCCAGCAGCCAAGATGGCCCTAGCGCCTCTGGCACAGATACGCAGTATTTT
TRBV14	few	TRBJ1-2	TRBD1	CASSRLQGGYGYTF	TGTGCCAGCAGCCGACTACAGGGGGGCTATGGCTACACCTTC
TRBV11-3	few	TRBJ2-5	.	CASSFQSPIGGQETQYF	TGTGCCAGCAGCTTTCAATCTCCCATAGGCGGACAAGAGACCCAGTACTTC
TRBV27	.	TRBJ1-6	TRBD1	CASSSRTGGNSPLHF	TGTGCCAGCAGTTCACGGACAGGGGGTAATTCACCCCTCCACTTT
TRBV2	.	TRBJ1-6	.	CASNGLLNSPLHF	TGTGCCAGCAACGGACTCCTGAATTCACCCCTCCACTTT
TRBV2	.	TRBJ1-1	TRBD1	CASSEFNRGFEVNTEAFF	TGTGCCAGCAGTGAATTTAACAGGGGATTTGAGGTGAACACTGAAGCTTTCTTT
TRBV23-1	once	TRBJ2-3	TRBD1	CASSHLYRGRKQYF	TGCGCCAGCAGTCACCTATACAGGGGGCGTAAGCAGTATTTT
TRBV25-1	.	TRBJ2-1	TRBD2	CASSGYSSGGDYNEQFF	TGTGCCAGCAGCGGTTACTCTAGCGGGGGGGACTACAATGAGCAGTTCTTC